Each of the 26 T cell receptor beta chains below was sequenced from the same sample in a study of blood T cell repertoires in COVID-19. TCRdb keeps only in-frame clones here, not all; method: immunoSEQ multiplex PCR. Among 130,000 to 150,000 clones listed, about four fifths were seen once. The source material was peripheral blood. Receptors were obtained from a man aged 65 to 85 who had recovered from COVID-19.

The V gene is TRBV7-8, the J gene TRBJ2-2; D may be TRBD1 (5 bases). Germline assignment: CDR1 SGHVS and CDR2 FQNEAQ. Trimming took 3 bases from V and 5 from J, leaving 22 bases between them. This CDR3 has 18 residues. The CDR3 nucleotides read TGTGCCAGCAGCTTTCTGTCGGCGCGGACACGACTTACCGGGGAGCTGTTTTTT. It translates to CASSFLSARTRLTGELFF.

The chain is built from TRBV19 and TRBJ2-1; D remains ambiguous. The length of the CDR3 is 13 residues. Trimming removed 2 bases at V and 9 bases at J, with 11 bases between. The V gene's germline CDR1 is LNHDA and CDR2 SQIVND (reference sequence). The CDR3 loop is CASSISTPSEQFF. CDR3 bases: TGTGCCAGTAGTATAAGTACCCCGAGTGAGCAGTTCTTC.

The rearrangement uses TRBV11-2 and TRBJ2-3; weak D call: TRBD1 (5 bases). Deletions cut 0 bases from V and 2 bases from J, with 12 bases between. This CDR3 has 16 residues. Germline V CDR1 and CDR2: SGHAT, FQNNGV. The CDR3 loop reads CASSLEPLTATDTQYF. In nucleotides, the CDR3 is TGTGCCAGCAGCTTAGAACCCTTGACAGCCACAGATACGCAGTATTTT.

J is TRBJ1-1 and V is TRBV14; D perhaps matches TRBD1 (6 bases). V lost 4 bases and J lost 6, with 18 bases in between. This CDR3 spans 15 amino acids. Germline CDR1 SGHDN, CDR2 FVKESK. The CDR3 reads CASSLFGGPRPEAFF. CDR3 sequence (DNA): TGTGCCAGCAGCCTATTTGGGGGCCCCCGACCTGAAGCTTTCTTT.

The rearrangement joins TRBV11-3 to TRBJ2-1; 7 bases fit TRBD2. The CDR3 covers 14 residues. The V segment lost 3 bases and the J segment 5 bases; nucleotides outside the gene matches: 4. Germline V CDR1 and CDR2: SGHNT, YENEEA. The CDR3 loop is CASSFARGDNEQFF. CDR3 nucleotide sequence: TGTGCCAGCAGCTTCGCACGGGGGGACAATGAGCAGTTCTTC.

This clone was found a few times. This rearrangement joins TRBV19 to TRBJ1-3; the D gene is possibly TRBD1 (6 bases). V was pared by 3 bases and J by 4 bases, with 13 bases between. The CDR3 spans 15 residues. Germline CDR1 LNHDA, CDR2 SQIVND (reference sequence). CDR3 amino acids: CASSIAGTSGNTIYF. In DNA, the CDR3 is TGTGCCAGTAGTATTGCAGGGACATCAGGAAACACCATATATTTT.

The J gene is TRBJ2-1, the V gene TRBV29-1; 8 bases are shared with TRBD1. This CDR3 is built from 13 residues. With V trimmed by 6 bases and J by 2 bases, 3 bases remained unmatched. CDR1 and CDR2 (germline): SQVTM, ANQGSEA. CDR3 sequence reads: CSVDRATYNEQFF. CDR3 coding DNA: TGCAGCGTGGACAGGGCAACCTACAATGAGCAGTTCTTC.

This clone came up a few times. V usage is TRBV18 and J usage is TRBJ1-5; a possible D gene is TRBD1 (5 bases). Trimming removed 2 bases from V and 7 bases from J, with 15 bases in between. This CDR3 contains 15 residues. Germline loops: CDR1 KGHSH, CDR2 LQKENI. The CDR3 coding sequence is TGTGCCAGCTCACCATCCGTGGGGCGCTGGCAGCCCCAGCATTTT. Its protein is CASSPSVGRWQPQHF.

The rearrangement joins TRBV19 to TRBJ2-3; TRBD2 might be the D (6 bases). This CDR3 has 14 residues. Germline V lookup: CDR1 LNHDA, CDR2 SQIVND (reference sequence). Trimming took off 3 bases at V and 3 bases at J, with 10 bases between the two ends. The CDR3, as DNA: TGTGCCAGTAGTATTAAAGGGACTACAGATACGCAGTATTTT. The encoded protein is CASSIKGTTDTQYF. Filled out from reference TRBV19 and TRBJ2-3, the complete variable domain reads DGGITQSPKYLFRKEGQNVTLSCEQNLNHDAMYWYRQDPGQGLRLIYYSQIVNDFQKGDIAEGYSVSREKKESFPLTVTSAQKNPTAFYLCASSIKGTTDTQYFGPGTRLTVL.

The V and J genes are TRBV11-2 and TRBJ2-5, with D possibly TRBD1 on 6 matching bases. Germline V CDR1 and CDR2: SGHAT, FQNNGV. There are 12 residues in the CDR3. V dropped 2 bases and J dropped 5 bases, with 6 bases sitting between them. CDR3 in DNA: TGTGCCAGCAGCTTACAGGGGGAGACCCAGTACTTC. Protein sequence: CASSLQGETQYF.

The count of this clone is one. The rearrangement joins TRBV6-5 to TRBJ1-2, with D perhaps TRBD1 (5 bases). Germline V gene data show CDR1 as MNHEY and CDR2 as SVGAGI. Trimming stripped 6 bases from V and 2 bases from J, with 7 bases between. The CDR3 is 12 residues long. The CDR3 DNA reads TGTGCCAGCAGGGACACGAACTATGGCTACACCTTC. Its translation: CASRDTNYGYTF.

J is TRBJ2-5 and V is TRBV5-1, with 7 positions matching TRBD2. CDR3 size: 13 residues. J lost 3 bases, V lost 7 bases, and 6 bases had no gene match. The V gene's germline CDR1 is SGHRS and CDR2 YFSETQ. CDR3 region: CASSAGSEETQYF. In DNA, the CDR3 is TGCGCCAGCTCAGCGGGATCAGAAGAGACCCAGTACTTC.

The chain links TRBV7-2 to TRBJ2-3; TRBD1 matches at 7 bases. V trimming: 5 bases; J trimming: 2 bases; junction bases outside the gene matches: 4. Germline values: CDR1 SGHTA, CDR2 FQGNSA. This CDR3 region has 14 residues. In nucleotides, the CDR3 is TGTGCCAGCAGCCGGGACAGCCTCACAGATACGCAGTATTTT. This codes for CASSRDSLTDTQYF.

Ten or more counts support this clone. V and J are TRBV7-3 and TRBJ2-1, with 10 bases lining up with TRBD2. V trimming: 4 bases; J trimming: 4 bases; junction bases outside the gene matches: 4. CDR1 is SGHTA, CDR2 FQGTGA, per germline. The CDR3 spans 15 residues. The CDR3 coding sequence is TGTGCCAGCAGCTCGTCTAGCGGGAGATACAATGAGCAGTTCTTC. This encodes CASSSSSGRYNEQFF.

The rearrangement joins TRBV10-2 to TRBJ2-7, with 12 bases fitting TRBD2. This CDR3 has 15 residues. J gave up 2 bases and V 4 bases, and 3 bases lay outside the gene matches. Germline CDR1 reads WSHSY; CDR2 reads SAAADI. The CDR3 protein is CASSGTSGTPYEQYF. DNA of the CDR3: TGCGCCAGCAGTGGGACTAGCGGGACCCCCTACGAGCAGTACTTC.

The chain links TRBV6-1 to TRBJ2-7; TRBD1 aligns across 9 bases. Trimming removed 3 bases from V and 5 bases from J; junction bases left unmatched: 8. There are 15 residues in the CDR3. Per the germline V gene, CDR1 is MNHNS and CDR2 is SASEGT. The CDR3 region has the DNA TGTGCCAGCAGTGACCCCGGGACAGGGAGACACGAGCAGTACTTC. Residues: CASSDPGTGRHEQYF.

The V and J genes are TRBV10-3 and TRBJ2-2, with TRBD1 matching 7 bases. Looked up from germline, CDR1 is ENHRY and CDR2 is SYGVKD. The V gene end was trimmed by 3 bases and the J gene end by 7 bases; junction bases not matched to a gene: 5. This CDR3 spans 14 amino acids. The CDR3 bases are TGTGCCATCAGTGACGCACAGGGGCACGGGGAGCTGTTTTTT. Translation: CAISDAQGHGELFF.

The genes are TRBV12-5 and TRBJ2-1, with 7 bases matching TRBD1. The CDR3 runs to 16 residues. The J segment lost 3 bases and the V segment lost 4 bases, leaving 9 bases of the junction unmatched. Germline V gene lookup returns CDR1 LGHNT and CDR2 FRNRAP. The CDR3 region is CASGYTGTAYYNEQFF. CDR3 coding DNA: TGTGCTAGTGGTTATACCGGGACAGCCTACTACAATGAGCAGTTCTTC. Filled out from reference TRBV12-5 and TRBJ2-1, the complete variable domain reads DARVTQTPRHKVTEMGQEVTMRCQPILGHNTVFWYRQTMMQGLELLAYFRNRAPLDDSGMPKDRFSAEMPDATLATLKIQPSEPRDSAVYFCASGYTGTAYYNEQFFGPGTRLTVL.

This clone was seen only once. The rearrangement links TRBV2 to TRBJ2-1; possibly TRBD2 for D (6 bases). CDR3 length equals 11 residues. Germline CDR1 and CDR2: SNHLY and FYNNEI. V dropped 6 bases and J dropped 8 bases, with 8 bases sitting between them. CDR3 protein: CASRGGDEQFF. The CDR3 DNA reads as TGTGCCAGCAGGGGCGGGGATGAGCAGTTCTTC.

The chain uses TRBV27 and TRBJ2-7, with D perhaps matching TRBD1 (5 bases). From germline, CDR1 is MNHEY and CDR2 SMNVEV (reference sequence). The V end was cut by 9 bases, the J end by 2 bases, with 14 bases between. CDR3 size: 13 residues. For the CDR3, the DNA is TGTGCCAGTGCCCCGGACACCACCTACGAGCAGTACTTC. Translating gives CASAPDTTYEQYF.

This rearrangement joins TRBV3-1 (or the pseudogene TRBV3-2) to TRBJ2-2; possible D gene TRBD2, 5 bases. Between the trimmed V and J ends, which lost 3 bases and 6 bases, there was a span of 11 bases. The CDR3 spans 14 residues. Germline CDR1 reads LGHDT; CDR2 reads YNNKEL (reference sequence). The CDR3 DNA reads TGTGCCAGCAGCCAGGCACTAGTACCCGGGGAGCTGTTTTTT. Translating gives CASSQALVPGELFF.

The chain employs TRBV15 and TRBJ2-1, with a weak D call TRBD2 (6 bases). The CDR3 runs 13 residues. Germline assignment: CDR1 LNHNV and CDR2 YYDKDF (reference sequence). V shed 3 bases and J shed 7 bases, with 10 bases lying between them. The CDR3 is CATSRDSGNEQFF. The CDR3 bases are TGTGCCACCAGCAGGGATAGCGGTAATGAGCAGTTCTTC.

The CDR3, as DNA: TGTGCCAGCAGCTCAGGGACTAACTCCTACAATGAGCAGTTCTTC. Translation: CASSSGTNSYNEQFF. The chain couples TRBV9 to TRBJ2-1; 7 bases line up with TRBD2. The CDR3 has 15 residues. Germline V gene lookup returns CDR1 SGDLS and CDR2 YYNGEE. V trimming: 4 bases; J trimming: 0 bases; junction bases outside the gene matches: 4.

The V gene is TRBV5-5, the J gene TRBJ2-2; D is undetermined. From germline, CDR1 is SGHKS and CDR2 YYEKEE (reference sequence). This CDR3 is 15 amino acids long. Deletions cut 3 bases from V and 0 bases from J, with 9 bases between. CDR3 amino acids: CASSSWLANTGELFF. DNA for the CDR3: TGTGCCAGCAGCTCGTGGCTTGCGAACACCGGGGAGCTGTTTTTT.

In nucleotides, the CDR3 is TGTGCCAGCAGTAAACAGTTGGCAGGGGATTATTATGGCTACACCTTC. Translated, it gives CASSKQLAGDYYGYTF. The chain has TRBV6-4 and TRBJ1-2; maybe TRBD1 (6 bases). Germline CDR1 reads MRHNA; CDR2 reads SNTAGT. The CDR3 runs 16 residues. Trimming took 5 bases from V and 5 from J, leaving 21 bases between them.

This chain connects TRBV2 to TRBJ2-7; 9 nucleotides agree with TRBD2. J was trimmed by 0 bases and V by 1 base; bases with no gene match: 4. CDR3 length: 16 amino acids. The germline V gene has CDR1 SNHLY and CDR2 FYNNEI. The CDR3 DNA reads as TGTGCCAGCAGTGAAGTTAGCGGGGGTAGCTCCTACGAGCAGTACTTC. Residues: CASSEVSGGSSYEQYF.